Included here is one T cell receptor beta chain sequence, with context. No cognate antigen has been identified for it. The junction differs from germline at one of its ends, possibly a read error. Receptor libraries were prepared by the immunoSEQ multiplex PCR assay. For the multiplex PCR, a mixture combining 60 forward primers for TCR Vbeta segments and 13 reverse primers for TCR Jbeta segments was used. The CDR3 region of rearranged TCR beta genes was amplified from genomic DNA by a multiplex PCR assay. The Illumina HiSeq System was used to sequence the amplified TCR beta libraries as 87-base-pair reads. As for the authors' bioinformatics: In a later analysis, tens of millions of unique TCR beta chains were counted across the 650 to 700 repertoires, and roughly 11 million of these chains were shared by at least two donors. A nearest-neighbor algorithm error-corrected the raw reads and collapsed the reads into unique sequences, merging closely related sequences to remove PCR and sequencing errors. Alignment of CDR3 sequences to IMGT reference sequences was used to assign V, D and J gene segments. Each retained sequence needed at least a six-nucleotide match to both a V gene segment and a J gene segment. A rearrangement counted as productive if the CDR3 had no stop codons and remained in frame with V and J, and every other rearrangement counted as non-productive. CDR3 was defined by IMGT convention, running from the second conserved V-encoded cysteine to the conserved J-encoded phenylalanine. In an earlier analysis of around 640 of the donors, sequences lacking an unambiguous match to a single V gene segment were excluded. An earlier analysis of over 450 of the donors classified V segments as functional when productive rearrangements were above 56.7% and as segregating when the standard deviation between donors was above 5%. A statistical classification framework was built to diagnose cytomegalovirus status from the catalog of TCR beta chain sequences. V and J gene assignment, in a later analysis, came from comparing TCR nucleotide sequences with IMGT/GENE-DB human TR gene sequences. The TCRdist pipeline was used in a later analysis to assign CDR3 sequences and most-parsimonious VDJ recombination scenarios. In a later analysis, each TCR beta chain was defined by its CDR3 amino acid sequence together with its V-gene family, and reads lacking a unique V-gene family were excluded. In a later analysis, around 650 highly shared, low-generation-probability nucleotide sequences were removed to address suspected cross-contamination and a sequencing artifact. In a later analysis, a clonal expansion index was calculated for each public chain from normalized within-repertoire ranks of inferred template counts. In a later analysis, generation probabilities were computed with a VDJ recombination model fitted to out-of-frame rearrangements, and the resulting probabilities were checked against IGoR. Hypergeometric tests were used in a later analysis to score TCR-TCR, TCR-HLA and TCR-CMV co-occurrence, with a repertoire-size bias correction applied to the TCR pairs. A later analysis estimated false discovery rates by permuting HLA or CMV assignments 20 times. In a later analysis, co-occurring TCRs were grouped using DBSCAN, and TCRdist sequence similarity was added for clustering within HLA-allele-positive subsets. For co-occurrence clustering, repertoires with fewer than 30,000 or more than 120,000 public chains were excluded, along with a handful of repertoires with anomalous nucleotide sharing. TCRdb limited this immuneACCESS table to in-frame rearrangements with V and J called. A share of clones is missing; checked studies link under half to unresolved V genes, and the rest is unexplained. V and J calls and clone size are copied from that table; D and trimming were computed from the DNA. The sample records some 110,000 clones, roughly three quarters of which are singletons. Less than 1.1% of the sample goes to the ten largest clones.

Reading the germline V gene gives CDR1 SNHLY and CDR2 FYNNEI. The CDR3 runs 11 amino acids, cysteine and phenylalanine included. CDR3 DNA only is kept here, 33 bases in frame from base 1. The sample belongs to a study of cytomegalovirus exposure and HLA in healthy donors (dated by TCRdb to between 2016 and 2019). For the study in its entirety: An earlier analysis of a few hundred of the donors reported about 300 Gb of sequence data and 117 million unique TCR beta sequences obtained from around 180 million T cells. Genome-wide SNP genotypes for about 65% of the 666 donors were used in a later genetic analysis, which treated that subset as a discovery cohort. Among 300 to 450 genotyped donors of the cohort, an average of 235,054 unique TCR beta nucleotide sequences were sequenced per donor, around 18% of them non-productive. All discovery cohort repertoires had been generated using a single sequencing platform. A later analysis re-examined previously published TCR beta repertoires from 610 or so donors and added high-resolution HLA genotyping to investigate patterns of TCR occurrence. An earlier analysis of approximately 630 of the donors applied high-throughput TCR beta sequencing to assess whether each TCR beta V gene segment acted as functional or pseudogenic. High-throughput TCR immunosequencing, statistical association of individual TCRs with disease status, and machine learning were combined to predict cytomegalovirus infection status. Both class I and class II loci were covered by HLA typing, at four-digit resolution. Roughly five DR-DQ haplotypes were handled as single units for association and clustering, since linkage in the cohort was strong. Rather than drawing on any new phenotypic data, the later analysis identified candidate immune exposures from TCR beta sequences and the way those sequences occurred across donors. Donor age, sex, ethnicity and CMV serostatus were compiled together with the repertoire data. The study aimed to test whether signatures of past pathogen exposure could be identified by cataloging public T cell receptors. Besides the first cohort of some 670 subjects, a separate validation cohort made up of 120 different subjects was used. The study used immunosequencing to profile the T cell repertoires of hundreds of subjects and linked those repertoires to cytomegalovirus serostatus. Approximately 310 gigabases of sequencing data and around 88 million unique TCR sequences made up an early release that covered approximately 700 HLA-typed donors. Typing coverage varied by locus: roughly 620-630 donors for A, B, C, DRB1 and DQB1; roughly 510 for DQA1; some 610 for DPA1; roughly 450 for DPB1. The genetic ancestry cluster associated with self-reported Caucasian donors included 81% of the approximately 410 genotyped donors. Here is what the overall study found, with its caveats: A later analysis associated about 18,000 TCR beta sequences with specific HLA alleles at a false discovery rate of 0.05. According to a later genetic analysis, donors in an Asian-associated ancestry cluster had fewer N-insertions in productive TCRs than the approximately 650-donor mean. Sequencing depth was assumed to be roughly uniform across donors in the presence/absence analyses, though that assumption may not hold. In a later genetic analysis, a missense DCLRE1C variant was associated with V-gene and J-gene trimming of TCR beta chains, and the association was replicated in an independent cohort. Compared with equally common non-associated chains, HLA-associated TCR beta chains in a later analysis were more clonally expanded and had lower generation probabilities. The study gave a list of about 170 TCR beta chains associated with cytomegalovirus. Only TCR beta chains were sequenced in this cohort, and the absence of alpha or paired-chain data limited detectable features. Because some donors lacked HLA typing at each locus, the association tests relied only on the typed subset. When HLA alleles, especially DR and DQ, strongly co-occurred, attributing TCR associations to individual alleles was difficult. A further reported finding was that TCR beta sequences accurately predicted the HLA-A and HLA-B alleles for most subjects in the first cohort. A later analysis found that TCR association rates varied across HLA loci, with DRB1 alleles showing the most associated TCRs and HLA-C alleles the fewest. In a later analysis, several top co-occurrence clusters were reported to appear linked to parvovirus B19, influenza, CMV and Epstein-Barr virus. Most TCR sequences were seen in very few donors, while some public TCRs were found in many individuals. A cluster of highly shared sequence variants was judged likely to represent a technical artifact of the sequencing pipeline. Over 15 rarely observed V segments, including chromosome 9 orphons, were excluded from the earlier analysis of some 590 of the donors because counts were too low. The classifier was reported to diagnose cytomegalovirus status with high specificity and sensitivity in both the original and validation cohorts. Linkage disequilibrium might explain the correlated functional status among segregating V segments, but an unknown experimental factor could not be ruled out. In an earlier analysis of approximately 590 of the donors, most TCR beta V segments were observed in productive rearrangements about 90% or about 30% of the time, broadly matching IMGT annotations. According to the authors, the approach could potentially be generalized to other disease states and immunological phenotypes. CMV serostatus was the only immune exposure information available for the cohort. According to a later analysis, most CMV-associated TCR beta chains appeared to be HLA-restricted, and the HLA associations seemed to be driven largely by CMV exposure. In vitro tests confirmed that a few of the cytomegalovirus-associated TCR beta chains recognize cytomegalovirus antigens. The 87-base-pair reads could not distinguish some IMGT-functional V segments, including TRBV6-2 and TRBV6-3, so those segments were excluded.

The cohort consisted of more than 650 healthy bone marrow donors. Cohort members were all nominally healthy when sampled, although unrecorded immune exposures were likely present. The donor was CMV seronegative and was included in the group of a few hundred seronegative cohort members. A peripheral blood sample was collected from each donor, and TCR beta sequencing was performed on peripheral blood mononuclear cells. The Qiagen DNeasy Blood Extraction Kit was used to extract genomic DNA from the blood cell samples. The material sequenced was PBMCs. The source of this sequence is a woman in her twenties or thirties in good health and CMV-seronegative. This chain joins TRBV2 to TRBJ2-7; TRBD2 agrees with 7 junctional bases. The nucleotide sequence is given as TGTGCCAGCAGACTAAGCGGGATTCCGAGCTTC. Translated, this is CASRLSGIPSF.